Shown below are 2 T cell receptor beta chains from a single sample sequenced in a study of radiation and T cells in renal cell carcinoma. The time point is: blood 4 weeks post-SBRT, at nephrectomy. Treatment denoted: 15 Gy SBRT to primary tumor, nephrectomy 4 weeks later. The repertoire was sequenced with immunoSEQ multiplex PCR; TCRdb's copy has only in-frame clones and lacks some. Of some 78,000 clones listed, 80% to 90% were seen once; the top ten hold more than 5.5%. This specimen was blood, taken from a patient whose treatment included radiotherapy and nephrectomy. The receptor set was obtained from a woman in her 70s with renal cell carcinoma.

This clone was observed a few times. The V gene is TRBV7-2, the J gene TRBJ1-2; 9 bases map to TRBD1. The length of the CDR3 is 13 residues. The germline gives CDR1 SGHTA, CDR2 FQGNSA. With V trimmed by 4 bases and J by 6 bases, 3 bases remained unmatched. The CDR3 region is CASSSGQGNGYTF. CDR3 nucleotide sequence: TGTGCCAGCAGCTCCGGACAGGGGAATGGCTACACCTTC.

The chain joins TRBV5-4 to TRBJ1-1; 8 positions match TRBD1. Germline assignment: CDR1 SGHNT and CDR2 YYREEE (reference sequence). The CDR3 has 15 amino acids. V shed 4 bases, J shed 9 bases, and the junction held 14 bases outside the gene matches. CDR3 region: CASSPDRVVVWKAFF. In DNA form, the CDR3 reads TGTGCCAGCAGCCCGGACAGGGTGGTTGTATGGAAAGCTTTCTTT. The entire variable domain, with the rest obtained from reference TRBV5-4 and TRBJ1-1, is as follows: ETGVTQSPTHLIKTRGQQVTLRCSSQSGHNTVSWYQQALGQGPQFIFQYYREEENGRGNFPPRFSGLQFPNYSSELNVNALELDDSALYLCASSPDRVVVWKAFFGQGTRLTVV.